This TCR beta chain was sequenced in a study of cytomegalovirus exposure and HLA in healthy donors. Study-level findings and limits: In a later analysis, DRB1 alleles had the most associated TCRs; HLA-C alleles the fewest.

PCR primers comprised 60 Vbeta and 13 Jbeta primers. Generated by immunoSEQ multiplex PCR, the TCRdb table keeps only in-frame clones and is missing some. The repertoire includes approximately 190,000 clones, about 13% of them detected once, and approximately 8.3% sits in the top ten. With 6 bases clipped from V and 3 bases from J, the junction kept 6 bases outside the gene matches. CDR3 length: 14 residues. CDR1 and CDR2 (germline): MNHEY, SMNVEV (reference sequence). A remark on this clone: The antigen is undetermined.

The TCR was taken from a man aged 50 to 59 in good health and CMV-seropositive. The V and J genes are TRBV27 and TRBJ2-7, with 9 bases that match TRBD1. Sequencing was done on a sample of PBMCs. CDR3 sequence (DNA): TGTGCCAGCAGCGGGACAGGGAGAGACTACGAGCAGTACGTC. The encoded protein is CASSGTGRDYEQYV.